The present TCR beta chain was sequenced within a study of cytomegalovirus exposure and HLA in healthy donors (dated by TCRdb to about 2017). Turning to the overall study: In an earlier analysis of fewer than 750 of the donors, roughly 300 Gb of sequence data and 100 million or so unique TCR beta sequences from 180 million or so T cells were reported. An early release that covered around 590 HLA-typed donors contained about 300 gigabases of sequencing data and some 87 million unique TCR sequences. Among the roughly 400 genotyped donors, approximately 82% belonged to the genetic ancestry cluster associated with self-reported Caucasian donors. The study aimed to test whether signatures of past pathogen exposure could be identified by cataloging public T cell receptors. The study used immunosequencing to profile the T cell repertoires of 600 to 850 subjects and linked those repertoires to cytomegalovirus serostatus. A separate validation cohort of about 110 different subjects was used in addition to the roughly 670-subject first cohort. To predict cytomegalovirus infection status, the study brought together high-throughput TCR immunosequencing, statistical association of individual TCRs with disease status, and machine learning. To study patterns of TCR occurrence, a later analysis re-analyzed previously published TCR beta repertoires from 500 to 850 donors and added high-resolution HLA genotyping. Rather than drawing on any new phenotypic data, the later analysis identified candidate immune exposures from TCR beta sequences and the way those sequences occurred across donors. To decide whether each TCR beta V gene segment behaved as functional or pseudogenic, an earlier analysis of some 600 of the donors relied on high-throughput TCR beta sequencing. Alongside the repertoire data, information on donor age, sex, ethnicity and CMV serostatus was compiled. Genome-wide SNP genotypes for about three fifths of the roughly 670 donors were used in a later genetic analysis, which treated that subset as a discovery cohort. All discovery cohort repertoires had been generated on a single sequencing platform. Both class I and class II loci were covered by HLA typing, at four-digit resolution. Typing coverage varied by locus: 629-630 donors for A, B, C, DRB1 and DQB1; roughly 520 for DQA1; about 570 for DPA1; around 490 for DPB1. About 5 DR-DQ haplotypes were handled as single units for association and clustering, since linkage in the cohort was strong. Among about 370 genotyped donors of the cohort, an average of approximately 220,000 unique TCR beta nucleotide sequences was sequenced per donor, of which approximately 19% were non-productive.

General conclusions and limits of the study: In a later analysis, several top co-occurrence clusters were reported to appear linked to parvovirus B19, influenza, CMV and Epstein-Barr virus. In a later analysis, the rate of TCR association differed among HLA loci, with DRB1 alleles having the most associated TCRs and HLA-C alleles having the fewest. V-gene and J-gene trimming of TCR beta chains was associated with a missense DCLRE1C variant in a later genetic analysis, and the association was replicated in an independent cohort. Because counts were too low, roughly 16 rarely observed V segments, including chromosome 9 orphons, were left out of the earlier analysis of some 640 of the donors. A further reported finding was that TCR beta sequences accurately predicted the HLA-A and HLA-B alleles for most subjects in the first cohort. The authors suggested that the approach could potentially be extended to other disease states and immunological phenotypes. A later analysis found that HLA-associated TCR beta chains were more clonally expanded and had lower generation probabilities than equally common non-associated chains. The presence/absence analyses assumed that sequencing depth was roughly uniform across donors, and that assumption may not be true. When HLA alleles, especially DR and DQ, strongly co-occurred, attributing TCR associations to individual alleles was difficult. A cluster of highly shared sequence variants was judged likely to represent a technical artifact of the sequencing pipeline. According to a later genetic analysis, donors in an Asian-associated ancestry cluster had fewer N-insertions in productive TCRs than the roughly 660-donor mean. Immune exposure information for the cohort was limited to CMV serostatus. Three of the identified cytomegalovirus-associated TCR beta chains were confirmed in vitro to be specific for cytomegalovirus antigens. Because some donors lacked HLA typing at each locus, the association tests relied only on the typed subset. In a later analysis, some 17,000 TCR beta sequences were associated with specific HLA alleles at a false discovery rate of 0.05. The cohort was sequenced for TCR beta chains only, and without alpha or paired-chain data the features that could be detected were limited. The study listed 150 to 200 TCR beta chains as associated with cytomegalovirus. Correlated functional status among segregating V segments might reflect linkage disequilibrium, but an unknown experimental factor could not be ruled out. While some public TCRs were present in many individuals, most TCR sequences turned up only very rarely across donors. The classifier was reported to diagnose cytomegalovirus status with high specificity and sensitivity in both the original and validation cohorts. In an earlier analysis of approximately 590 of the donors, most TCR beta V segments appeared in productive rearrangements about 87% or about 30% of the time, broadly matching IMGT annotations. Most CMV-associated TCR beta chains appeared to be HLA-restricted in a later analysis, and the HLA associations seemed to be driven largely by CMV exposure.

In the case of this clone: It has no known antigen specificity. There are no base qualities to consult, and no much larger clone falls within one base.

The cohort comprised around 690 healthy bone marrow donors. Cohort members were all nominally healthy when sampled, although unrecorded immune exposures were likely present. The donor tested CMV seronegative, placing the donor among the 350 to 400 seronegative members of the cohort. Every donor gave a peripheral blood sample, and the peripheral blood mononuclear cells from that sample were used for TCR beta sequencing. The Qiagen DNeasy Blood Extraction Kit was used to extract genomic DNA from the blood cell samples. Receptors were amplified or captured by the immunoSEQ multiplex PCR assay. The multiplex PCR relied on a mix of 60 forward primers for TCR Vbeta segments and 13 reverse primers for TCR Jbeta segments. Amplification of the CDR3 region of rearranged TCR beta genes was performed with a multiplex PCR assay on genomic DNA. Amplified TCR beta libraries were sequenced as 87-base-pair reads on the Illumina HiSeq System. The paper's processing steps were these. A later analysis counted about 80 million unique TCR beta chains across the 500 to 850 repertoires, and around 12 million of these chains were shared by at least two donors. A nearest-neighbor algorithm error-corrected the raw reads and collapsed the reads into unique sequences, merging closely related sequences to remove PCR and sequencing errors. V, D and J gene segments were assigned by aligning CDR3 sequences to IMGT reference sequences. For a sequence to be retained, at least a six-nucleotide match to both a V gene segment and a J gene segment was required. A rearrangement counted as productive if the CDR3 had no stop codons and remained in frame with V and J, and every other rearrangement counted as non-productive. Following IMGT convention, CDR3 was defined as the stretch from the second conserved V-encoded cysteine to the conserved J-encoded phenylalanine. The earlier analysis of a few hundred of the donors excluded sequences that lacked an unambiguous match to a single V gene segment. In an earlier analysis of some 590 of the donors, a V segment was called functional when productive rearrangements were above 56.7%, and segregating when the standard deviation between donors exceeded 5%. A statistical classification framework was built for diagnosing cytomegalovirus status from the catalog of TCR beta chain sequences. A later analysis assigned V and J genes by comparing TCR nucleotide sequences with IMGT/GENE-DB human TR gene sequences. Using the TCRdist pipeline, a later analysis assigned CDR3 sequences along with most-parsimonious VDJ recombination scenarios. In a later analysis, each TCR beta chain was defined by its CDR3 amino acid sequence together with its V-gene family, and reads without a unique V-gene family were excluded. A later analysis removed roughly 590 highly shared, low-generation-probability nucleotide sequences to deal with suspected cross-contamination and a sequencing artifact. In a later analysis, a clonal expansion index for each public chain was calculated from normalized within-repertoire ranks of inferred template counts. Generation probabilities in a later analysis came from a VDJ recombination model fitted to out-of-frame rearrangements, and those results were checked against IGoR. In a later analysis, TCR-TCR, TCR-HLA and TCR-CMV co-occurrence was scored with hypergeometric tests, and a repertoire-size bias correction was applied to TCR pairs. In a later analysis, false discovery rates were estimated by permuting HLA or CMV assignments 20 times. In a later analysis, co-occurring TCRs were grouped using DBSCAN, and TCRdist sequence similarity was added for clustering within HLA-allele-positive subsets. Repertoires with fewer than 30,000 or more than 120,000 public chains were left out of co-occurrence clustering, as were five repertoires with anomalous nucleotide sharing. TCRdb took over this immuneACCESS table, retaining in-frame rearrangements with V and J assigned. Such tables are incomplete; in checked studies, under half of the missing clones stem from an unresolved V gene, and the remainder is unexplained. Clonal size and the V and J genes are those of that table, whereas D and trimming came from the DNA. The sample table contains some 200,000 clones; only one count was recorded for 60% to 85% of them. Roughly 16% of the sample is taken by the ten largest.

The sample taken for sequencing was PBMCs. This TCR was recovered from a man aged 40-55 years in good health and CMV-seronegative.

The nucleotide sequence is given as TGTGCCAGCAGTGATAGCGGGACAGCGAATTCACCCCTCCACTTT. The resulting protein is CASSDSGTANSPLHF. The rearrangement combines TRBV2 with TRBJ1-6; TRBD1 lines up with 7 middle nucleotides. Relative to germline, V is missing 3 bases and J is missing 7 bases, with 6 bases of the junction outside any gene match. In the germline V gene, CDR1 corresponds to SNHLY and CDR2 to FYNNEI. Its CDR3 holds 15 amino acids, cysteine through phenylalanine. The entry retains the CDR3 DNA only, 45 bases that are in frame from base 1.